The 6 T cell receptor beta chains presented below share a single source sample, sequenced in a study of blood T cell repertoires in COVID-19 (dated by TCRdb to 2019 to 2021). The method behind the library was the immunoSEQ multiplex PCR assay. The table comes from immuneACCESS by way of TCRdb, which keeps in-frame sequences with V and J called. Part of the clones is missing from these tables; in studies checked, under half for an unresolved V gene and the rest for unknown reasons. The sample table lists about 200,000 clones, 79% of them with a count of one. The ten top clones hold 5.5% to 7% of the sample. The specimen was peripheral blood. Receptors were obtained from a woman aged 40 to 50 with COVID-19, enrolled during active disease.

V usage is TRBV5-6 and J usage is TRBJ2-7; D call uncertain. The CDR3 extends over 11 amino acids. V lost 1 base, J lost 10 bases, and 9 bases lay in between. The germline gives CDR1 SGHDT, CDR2 YYEEEE. The CDR3 loop reads CASSLRVEQYF. The DNA of the CDR3 is TGTGCCAGCAGCTTGCGGGTTGAACAGTACTTC.

The CDR3 region is CASRAGLRSNQPQHF. The CDR3 coding sequence is TGTGCCAGCAGAGCGGGGCTTCGGAGCAATCAGCCCCAGCATTTT. The J gene is TRBJ1-5, the V gene TRBV6-5, with D possibly matching TRBD1 (5 bases). From germline, CDR1 is MNHEY and CDR2 SVGAGI. This CDR3 spans 15 amino acids. V dropped 6 bases and J dropped 1 base, with 13 bases sitting between them.

The rearrangement links TRBV18 to TRBJ2-7; 9 nucleotides line up with TRBD1. Per germline, CDR1 KGHSH and CDR2 LQKENI. The V and J ends lost 3 bases and 2 bases, in that order; junction bases with no gene match: 14. The CDR3 has 18 amino acids. The CDR3 here is CASSPPGQGLKRAYEQYF. As DNA, the CDR3 is TGTGCCAGCTCACCCCCGGGACAGGGATTGAAGCGCGCCTACGAGCAGTACTTC.

The V gene is TRBV7-9, the J gene TRBJ1-2; TRBD1 matches at 9 bases. CDR1 SEHNR and CDR2 FQNEAQ come from the germline V gene (reference sequence). V was clipped by 4 bases and J by 2 bases; unmatched bases: 2. CDR3 size: 14 residues. This CDR3 reads CASSSGQGNYGYTF. DNA for the CDR3: TGTGCCAGCAGCTCGGGACAGGGAAACTATGGCTACACCTTC.

The V gene is TRBV4-1, the J gene TRBJ2-3; 11 bases are shared with TRBD2. The trim removed 1 base at V and 5 bases at J, leaving 8 bases unmatched. Germline V gene lookup returns CDR1 MGHRA and CDR2 YSYEKL. This CDR3 comprises 17 residues. DNA of the CDR3: TGCGCCAGCAGCCAAGGACTAGCGGGGATCAGGTTAGATACGCAGTATTTT. Its translation is CASSQGLAGIRLDTQYF.

The chain employs TRBV5-6 and TRBJ1-1; unclear D gene. Deletions cut 4 bases from V and 0 bases from J, with 13 bases between. Germline V gene data show CDR1 as SGHDT and CDR2 as YYEEEE. The CDR3 runs 15 residues. The CDR3 loop reads CASSPGWPMNTEAFF. Here the CDR3 DNA reads TGTGCCAGCAGCCCGGGATGGCCCATGAACACTGAAGCTTTCTTT.